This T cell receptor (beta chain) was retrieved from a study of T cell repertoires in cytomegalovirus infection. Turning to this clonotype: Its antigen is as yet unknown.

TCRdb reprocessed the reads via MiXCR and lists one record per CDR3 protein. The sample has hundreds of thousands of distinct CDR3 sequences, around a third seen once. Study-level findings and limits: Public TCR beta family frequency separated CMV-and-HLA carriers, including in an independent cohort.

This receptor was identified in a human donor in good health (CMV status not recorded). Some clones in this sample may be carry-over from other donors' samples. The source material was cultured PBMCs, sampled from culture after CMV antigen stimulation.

The DNA for the CDR3 is TGTGCCAGCAGTTACAACTCCTACAATGAGCAGTTCTTC. Its protein is CASSYNSYNEQFF. This chain connects TRBV12-3 or TRBV12-4 to TRBJ2-1, with unresolved D. Between the trimmed V and J ends, which lost 4 bases and 0 bases, there was a span of 4 bases. The CDR3 runs to 13 residues.